This T cell receptor beta chain came from a study of T cells after posttransplantation cyclophosphamide. The study, taken as a whole, reports: Blood and skin or GI T cell repertoires showed limited TRB overlap. Recipient CMV seropositivity and CMV reactivation strongly tracked TRB clonality. Later blood repertoires were often dominated by clones from the donor CD8+ memory compartment.

The V gene end was trimmed by 5 bases and the J gene end by 1 base; junction bases not matched to a gene: 0. Germline CDR1 reads LNHNV; CDR2 reads YYDKDF (reference sequence). This CDR3 has 14 residues. The related graft donor's blood sample was taken on the day of bone marrow donation. The repertoire was sequenced with immunoSEQ multiplex PCR; TCRdb's copy has only in-frame clones and lacks some. Listed for the sample are fewer than 35,000 clones, none seen a single time. The sample holds many counts of this clone. Its specificity is unknown. The TCR comes from a woman aged 25 to 39 in good health and a related stem cell transplant donor. Sequencing was carried out using PBMCs. V and J are TRBV15 and TRBJ2-2, with 8 bases aligning to TRBD2. The CDR3 loop is CATSRGGNTGELFF. CDR3 coding DNA: TGTGCCACCAGCCGGGGGGGGAACACCGGGGAGCTGTTTTTT.